This paragraph covers one TCR beta chain sequence. The record originates from a study of blood T cells in healthy people across ages. About the research overall: With template switching, about one barcoded beta molecule was captured per two T cells.

This CDR3 is built from 15 residues. Deletions cut 3 bases from V and 7 bases from J, with 16 bases between. Germline V gene data show CDR1 as SGHRS and CDR2 as YFSETQ. A J-beta primer mix and a sample-barcoded 5' primer were used in a second PCR of about 7 to 12 cycles. Template switching added a 12-random-nucleotide identifier to every cDNA molecule. Any given sample supplied a minimum of 2.5 million CDR3-containing paired-end reads. TCRdb itself ran the 5' RACE reads through MiXCR, one entry per CDR3 protein. The sample records about 1.1 million distinct CDR3 sequences, 35% to 40% being singletons.

The sequencing input was blood. The chain is built from TRBV5-1 and TRBJ1-4; D might be TRBD1 (5 bases). This receptor was taken from a man younger than 30 in good health. CDR3 region: CASSSPQAGVEKLFF. The CDR3 coding sequence is TGCGCCAGCAGCTCCCCACAGGCTGGGGTTGAAAAACTGTTTTTT.